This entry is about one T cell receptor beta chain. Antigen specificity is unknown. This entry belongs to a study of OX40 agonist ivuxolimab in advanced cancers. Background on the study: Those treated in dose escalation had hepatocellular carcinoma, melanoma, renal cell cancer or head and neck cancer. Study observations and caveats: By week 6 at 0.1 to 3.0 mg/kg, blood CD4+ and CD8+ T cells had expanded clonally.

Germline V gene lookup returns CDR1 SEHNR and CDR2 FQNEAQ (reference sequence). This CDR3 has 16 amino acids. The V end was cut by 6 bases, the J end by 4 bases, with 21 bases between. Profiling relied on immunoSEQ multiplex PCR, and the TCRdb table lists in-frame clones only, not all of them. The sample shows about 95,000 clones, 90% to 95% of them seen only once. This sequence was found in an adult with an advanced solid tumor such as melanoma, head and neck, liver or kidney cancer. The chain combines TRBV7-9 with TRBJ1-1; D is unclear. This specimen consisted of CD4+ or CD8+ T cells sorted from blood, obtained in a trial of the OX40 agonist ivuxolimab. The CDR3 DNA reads TGTGCCAGCAGTCCACAAGGCGCTCCCCGGGGCACTGAAGCTTTCTTT. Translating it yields CASSPQGAPRGTEAFF.